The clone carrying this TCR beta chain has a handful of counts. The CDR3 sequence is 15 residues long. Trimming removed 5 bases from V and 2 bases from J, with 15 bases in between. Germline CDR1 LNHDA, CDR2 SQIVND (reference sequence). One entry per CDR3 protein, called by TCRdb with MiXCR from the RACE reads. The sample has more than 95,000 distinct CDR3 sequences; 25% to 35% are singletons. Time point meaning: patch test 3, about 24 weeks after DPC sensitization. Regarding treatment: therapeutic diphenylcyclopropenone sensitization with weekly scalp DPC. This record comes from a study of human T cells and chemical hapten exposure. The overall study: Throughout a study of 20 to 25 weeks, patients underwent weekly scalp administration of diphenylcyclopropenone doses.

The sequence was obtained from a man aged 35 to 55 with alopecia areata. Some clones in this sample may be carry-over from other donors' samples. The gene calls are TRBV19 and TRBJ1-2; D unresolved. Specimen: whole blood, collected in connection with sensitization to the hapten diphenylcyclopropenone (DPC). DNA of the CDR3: TGTGCCAGTAGTGCCCTTGCATCCTCCAACTATGGCTACACCTTC. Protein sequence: CASSALASSNYGYTF.